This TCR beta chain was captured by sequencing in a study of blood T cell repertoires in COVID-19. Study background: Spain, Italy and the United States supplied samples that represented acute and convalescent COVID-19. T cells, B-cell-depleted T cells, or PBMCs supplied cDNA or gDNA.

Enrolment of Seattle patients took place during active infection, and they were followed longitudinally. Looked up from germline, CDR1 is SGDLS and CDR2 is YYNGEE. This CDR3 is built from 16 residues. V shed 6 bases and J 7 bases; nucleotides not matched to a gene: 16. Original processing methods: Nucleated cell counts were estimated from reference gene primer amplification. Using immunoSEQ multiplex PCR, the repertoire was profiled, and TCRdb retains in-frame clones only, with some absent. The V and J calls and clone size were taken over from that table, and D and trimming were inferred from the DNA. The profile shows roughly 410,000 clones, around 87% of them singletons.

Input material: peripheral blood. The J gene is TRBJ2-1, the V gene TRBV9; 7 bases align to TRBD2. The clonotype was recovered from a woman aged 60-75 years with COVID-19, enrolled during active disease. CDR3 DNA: TGTGCCAGCACCCCTGGGCGGGGGATGTACGTAAATGAGCAGTTCTTC. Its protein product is CASTPGRGMYVNEQFF.